The next 29 T cell receptor beta chains were all read from a single sample in a study of cytomegalovirus exposure and HLA in healthy donors. The table came from immunoSEQ multiplex PCR; TCRdb's copy has only in-frame clones and leaves some out. There are around 190,000 clones in the sample; around 85% occur only once, and roughly 15% lies in the top ten. The sample consisted of PBMCs. The receptors stem from a man aged 18 to 29 in good health and CMV-seropositive.

This chain links TRBV5-6 with TRBJ2-2; 9 bases are a match to TRBD1. CDR1 and CDR2 from the germline V gene are SGHDT and YYEEEE. After removal of 0 bases from V and 4 bases from J, the junction contained 10 bases not matched to a gene. The CDR3 contains 18 residues. The CDR3 reads CASSLGQGVRNPTGELFF. CDR3 DNA sequence: TGTGCCAGCAGCTTGGGACAGGGGGTCCGGAATCCCACCGGGGAGCTGTTTTTT.

This clone was seen a few times. The chain recombines TRBV7-9 with TRBJ2-5; 10 bases agree with TRBD1. Trimming at V came to 5 bases and at J to 4 bases, leaving 1 base not matched to a gene. The CDR3 runs 13 residues. Germline loops: CDR1 SEHNR, CDR2 FQNEAQ (reference sequence). DNA for the CDR3: TGTGCCAGCAGCAGGGACAGGGGAGAGACCCAGTACTTC. Translated: CASSRDRGETQYF.

The chain couples TRBV27 to TRBJ2-7; D gene unclear. Germline CDR1 and CDR2: MNHEY and SMNVEV (reference sequence). V was shortened by 0 bases and J by 2 bases, with 8 bases between the two germline ends. The CDR3 loop spans 14 amino acids. CDR3 loop: CASSLSAVTYEQYF. The CDR3 DNA is TGTGCCAGCAGTTTATCGGCAGTGACCTACGAGCAGTACTTC.

V and J are TRBV4-2 and TRBJ1-2; no clear D. Germline CDR1 is LGHNA and CDR2 is YNFKEQ. The V gene lost 4 bases and the J gene lost 4 bases, with 16 bases spanning the gap. This CDR3 comprises 15 residues. The CDR3 loop is CASSPDRGGIYGYTF. CDR3 nucleotide sequence: TGTGCCAGCAGCCCGGATCGGGGAGGGATCTATGGCTACACCTTC.

The chain combines TRBV28 with TRBJ1-6; no clear D. Trimming cost V 6 bases and J 10 bases, with 16 bases left between them. The CDR3 spans 14 residues. Per the germline V gene, CDR1 is MDHEN and CDR2 is SYDVKM. DNA for the CDR3: TGTGCCAGCAGCCGCCCTGGCGCTAGGTCACCCCTCCACTTT. It specifies CASSRPGARSPLHF.

The chain uses TRBV5-1 and TRBJ1-2; D is ambiguous. Germline CDR1 reads SGHRS; CDR2 reads YFSETQ. V was pared by 2 bases and J by 2 bases, with 7 bases between. CDR3 length: 13 amino acids. This CDR3 reads CASSFGVNYGYTF. As DNA, the CDR3 is TGCGCCAGCAGCTTCGGGGTAAACTATGGCTACACCTTC.

V is TRBV28 and J is TRBJ1-5; maybe TRBD1 (6 bases). V was pared by 2 bases and J by 7 bases, with 12 bases between. This CDR3 comprises 14 residues. Germline V gene sequence: CDR1 MDHEN, CDR2 SYDVKM. The CDR3 bases are TGTGCCAGCAGTTTACTGGGACAACAACAGCCCCAGCATTTT. It is translated as CASSLLGQQQPQHF. Looking up the rest from reference TRBV28 and TRBJ1-5 gives the full variable domain: DVKVTQSSRYLVKRTGEKVFLECVQDMDHENMFWYRQDPGLGLRLIYFSYDVKMKEKGDIPEGYSVSREKKERFSLILESASTNQTSMYLCASSLLGQQQPQHFGDGTRLSIL.

The table lists this clone with a few counts. This chain links TRBV5-1 with TRBJ2-7; D gene unclear. CDR3 length: 13 residues. V was trimmed by 2 bases and J by 0 bases, leaving 6 bases between them. The V gene's germline CDR1 is SGHRS and CDR2 YFSETQ. The CDR3: CASSFSSSYEQYF. CDR3 DNA: TGCGCCAGCAGCTTTAGTTCCTCCTACGAGCAGTACTTC.

This chain uses TRBV10-1 with TRBJ2-7; TRBD1 is a possible D gene (6 bases). The CDR3 sequence is 15 residues long. V dropped 0 bases and J dropped 1 base, with 10 bases sitting between them. In germline, CDR1 is WNHNN, CDR2 SYGVQD (reference sequence). The CDR3 bases are TGCGCCAGCAGTGAGTCCGGGACACGTTCCTACGAGCAGTACTTC. Its protein is CASSESGTRSYEQYF.

The gene calls are TRBV28 and TRBJ2-1; perhaps TRBD1 as D (5 bases). Germline assignment: CDR1 MDHEN and CDR2 SYDVKM. V shed 2 bases and J shed 4 bases, with 6 bases lying between them. This CDR3 has 13 amino acids. CDR3 sequence reads: CASSLRQYNEQFF. CDR3 in DNA: TGTGCCAGCAGTTTAAGACAGTACAATGAGCAGTTCTTC.

A few counts support this clone. J is TRBJ2-1 and V is TRBV28; D uncertain. The CDR3 is 9 residues long. Trimming pared 6 bases from V and 8 bases from J, leaving 2 bases between. Germline CDR1 and CDR2: MDHEN and SYDVKM. The CDR3 nucleotides are TGTGCCAGCAGCGATGAGCAGTTCTTC. This encodes CASSDEQFF.

This clone has just one count. This chain uses TRBV7-6 with TRBJ1-3, with D perhaps TRBD1 (6 bases). Trimming pared 3 bases from V and 0 bases from J, leaving 12 bases between. Germline values: CDR1 SGHVS, CDR2 FNYEAQ. The CDR3 consists of 16 residues. The CDR3: CASSLNLTGSGNTIYF. In DNA form, the CDR3 reads TGTGCCAGCAGCTTGAACCTGACAGGCTCTGGAAACACCATATATTTT. Complete variable domain (other parts from reference TRBV7-6 and TRBJ1-3): GAGVSQSPRYKVTKRGQDVALRCDPISGHVSLYWYRQALGQGPEFLTYFNYEAQQDKSGLPNDRFSAERPEGSISTLTIQRTEQRDSAMYRCASSLNLTGSGNTIYFGEGSWLTVV.

The chain combines TRBV28 with TRBJ1-2, with 8 bases aligning to TRBD1. The germline V gene has CDR1 MDHEN and CDR2 SYDVKM. After removal of 6 bases from V and 8 bases from J, the junction contained 8 bases not matched to a gene. The length of the CDR3 is 13 residues. The CDR3 DNA sequence: TGTGCCAGCAGCCCTTCCAGGGGGCACGGCTACACCTTC. This encodes CASSPSRGHGYTF.

This chain connects TRBV30 to TRBJ2-6; no clear D gene. Germline assignment: CDR1 GTSNPN and CDR2 SVGIG (reference sequence). V was pared by 0 bases and J by 0 bases, with 3 bases between. The CDR3 contains 14 residues. The chain's CDR3 is CAWSVYSGANVLTF. CDR3 DNA sequence: TGTGCCTGGAGTGTGTACTCTGGGGCCAACGTCCTGACTTTC.

V is TRBV12-5 and J is TRBJ2-3, with D tentatively TRBD2 (6 bases). V was shortened by 5 bases and J by 2 bases, with 17 bases between the two germline ends. The CDR3 length is 16 residues. CDR1 LGHNT and CDR2 FRNRAP come from the germline V gene. CDR3 bases: TGTGCTAGTGGTCCCCAGTGGGACTCCCACACAGATACGCAGTATTTT. It encodes CASGPQWDSHTDTQYF.

The chain couples TRBV5-1 to TRBJ2-7, with TRBD1 as a possible D gene (5 bases). Trimming cost V 2 bases and J 2 bases, with 8 bases left between them. The germline V gene encodes CDR1 SGHRS and CDR2 YFSETQ. This CDR3 is 13 amino acids long. The CDR3 protein is CASSFDSTYEQYF. CDR3 DNA: TGCGCCAGCAGCTTCGACAGTACCTACGAGCAGTACTTC.

The chain has TRBV4-1 and TRBJ1-1; 7 bases fit TRBD1. With V trimmed by 5 bases and J by 11 bases, 8 bases remained unmatched. The CDR3 is made up of 12 amino acids. Germline V gives CDR1 MGHRA, CDR2 YSYEKL. CDR3 nucleotides: TGCGCCAGCAGCTACGGCGACAGGGAGGCTTTCTTT. This translates into CASSYGDREAFF.

The genes are TRBV6-1 and TRBJ2-1; D may be TRBD2 (5 bases). V gave up 8 bases and J gave up 4 bases, with 15 bases separating them. Germline assignment: CDR1 MNHNS and CDR2 SASEGT. This CDR3 is built from 14 residues. The CDR3 region has the DNA TGTGCCAGCCTACCGGGGTCGGAATACAATGAGCAGTTCTTC. Amino acids: CASLPGSEYNEQFF.

J is TRBJ1-5 and V is TRBV19; the D gene is possibly TRBD1 (5 bases). The CDR3 consists of 14 residues. Germline CDR1 reads LNHDA; CDR2 reads SQIVND (reference sequence). V shed 4 bases and J shed 2 bases, with 9 bases lying between them. The CDR3 DNA follows: TGTGCCAGTAGTACCAGGGAGGGCAATCAGCCCCAGCATTTT. Translation: CASSTREGNQPQHF. Filled out from reference TRBV19 and TRBJ1-5, the complete variable domain reads DGGITQSPKYLFRKEGQNVTLSCEQNLNHDAMYWYRQDPGQGLRLIYYSQIVNDFQKGDIAEGYSVSREKKESFPLTVTSAQKNPTAFYLCASSTREGNQPQHFGDGTRLSIL.

The chain recombines TRBV15 with TRBJ2-7; TRBD2 aligns across 15 bases. After removal of 7 bases from V and 0 bases from J, the junction contained 10 bases not matched to a gene. The germline V gene has CDR1 LNHNV and CDR2 YYDKDF (reference sequence). CDR3 length equals 18 residues. CDR3 in DNA: TGTGCCACCACCACCCCCGGGACTAGCGGGGGGAGCTCCTACGAGCAGTACTTC. It specifies CATTTPGTSGGSSYEQYF.

V and J are TRBV5-1 and TRBJ2-7, with 8 bases that match TRBD1. Trimming at V came to 0 bases and at J to 3 bases, leaving 2 bases not matched to a gene. Germline-derived CDR1 and CDR2 are SGHRS and YFSETQ. The CDR3 has 14 amino acids. CDR3 amino acids: CASSLVTGGYEQYF. The CDR3 nucleotides are TGCGCCAGCAGCTTGGTAACAGGGGGCTACGAGCAGTACTTC.

This chain joins TRBV28 and TRBJ2-3, with D possibly being TRBD2 (5 bases). Trimming cost V 5 bases and J 8 bases, with 14 bases left between them. This CDR3 is 13 amino acids long. Germline CDR1 reads MDHEN; CDR2 reads SYDVKM. In DNA form, the CDR3 reads TGTGCCAGCAGTGTACGCGGAGAGGGTACGCAGTATTTT. Protein product: CASSVRGEGTQYF.

This chain joins TRBV11-3 and TRBJ1-1; 7 positions agree with TRBD1. V shed 4 bases, J shed 3 bases, and the junction held 5 bases outside the gene matches. CDR1 is SGHNT and CDR2 is YENEEA in the germline V gene. The CDR3 spans 14 residues. CDR3 in amino acids: CASSYDRADTEAFF. The CDR3 region has the DNA TGTGCCAGCAGCTACGACAGGGCGGACACTGAAGCTTTCTTT.

This clone was seen a single time. This rearrangement joins TRBV18 to TRBJ2-7; 10 bases map to TRBD1. Per germline, CDR1 KGHSH and CDR2 LQKENI. This CDR3 region has 15 residues. V lost 4 bases to trimming and J lost 3 bases; unmatched junction nucleotides: 6. This CDR3 reads CASSLGQGEIYEQYF. The CDR3 DNA follows: TGTGCCAGCTCACTCGGACAGGGGGAAATCTACGAGCAGTACTTC.

The CDR3 coding sequence is TGCGCCAGCAGCCGGACAGGTTTAGAAACAGCCCAGCATTTT. Its translation: CASSRTGLETAQHF. This chain links TRBV5-1 with TRBJ1-5; 7 nucleotides align to TRBD1. The CDR3 contains 14 residues. Germline V gene data show CDR1 as SGHRS and CDR2 as YFSETQ. Trimming at V came to 4 bases and at J to 11 bases, leaving 12 bases not matched to a gene.

V gene TRBV5-1 combines with J gene TRBJ2-7, with 7 bases identical to TRBD1. This CDR3 is built from 14 residues. CDR1 and CDR2 (germline): SGHRS, YFSETQ. The V gene end was trimmed by 4 bases and the J gene end by 1 base; junction bases not matched to a gene: 5. The CDR3 DNA reads as TGCGCCAGCAGCGGCACAGGGGCTTCCTACGAGCAGTACTTC. Translating gives CASSGTGASYEQYF.

The chain joins TRBV19 to TRBJ2-1; D is ambiguous. The CDR3 runs 15 residues. In germline, CDR1 is LNHDA, CDR2 SQIVND (reference sequence). Between the trimmed V and J ends, which lost 1 base and 4 bases, there was a span of 11 bases. CDR3 bases: TGTGCCAGTAGTATAGCGGAGATCGGGTACAATGAGCAGTTCTTC. It yields the protein CASSIAEIGYNEQFF.

The chain uses TRBV5-6 and TRBJ1-6, with D tentatively TRBD1 (6 bases). V was pared by 3 bases and J by 10 bases, with 23 bases between. CDR1 SGHDT and CDR2 YYEEEE come from the germline V gene. The CDR3 has 17 residues. The CDR3 is CASSSGQSLRQGSPLHF. The DNA for the CDR3 is TGTGCCAGCAGCTCCGGACAGAGCCTTCGCCAAGGGTCACCCCTCCACTTT.

The chain employs TRBV28 and TRBJ1-5; D ambiguous. Trimming took 7 bases from V and 1 from J, leaving 14 bases between them. The V gene's germline CDR1 is MDHEN and CDR2 SYDVKM. The CDR3 length is 15 residues. The CDR3 nucleotides are TGTGCCAGCACGGAGGAGGAGGGCAGCAATCAGCCCCAGCATTTT. Translating it yields CASTEEEGSNQPQHF.